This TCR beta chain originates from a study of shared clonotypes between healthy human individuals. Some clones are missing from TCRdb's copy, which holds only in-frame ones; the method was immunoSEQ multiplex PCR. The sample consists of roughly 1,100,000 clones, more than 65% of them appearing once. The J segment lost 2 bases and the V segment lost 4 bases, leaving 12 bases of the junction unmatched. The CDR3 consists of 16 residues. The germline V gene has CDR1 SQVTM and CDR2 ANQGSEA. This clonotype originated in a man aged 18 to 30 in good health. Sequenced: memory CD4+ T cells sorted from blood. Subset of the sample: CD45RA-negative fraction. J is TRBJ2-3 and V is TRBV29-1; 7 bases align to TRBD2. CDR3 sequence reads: CSVGASALAVTDTQYF. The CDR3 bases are TGCAGCGTTGGGGCTTCGGCGCTAGCGGTCACAGATACGCAGTATTTT.